The 30 T cell receptor beta chains below come from one sample, sequenced in a study of cytomegalovirus exposure and HLA in healthy donors. PCR involved 60 Vbeta and 13 Jbeta primers. Sequencing used immunoSEQ multiplex PCR; TCRdb keeps in-frame clones, though not all of them. The repertoire shows 140,000 or so clones; the top ten hold 0.96%. The sequenced material came from PBMCs. The receptors here all came from a male donor in good health and CMV-seronegative.

The chain links TRBV7-8 to TRBJ2-7; the D gene is possibly TRBD2 (6 bases). CDR3 length equals 16 residues. V shed 9 bases and J shed 5 bases, with 26 bases lying between them. Germline V CDR1 and CDR2: SGHVS, FQNEAQ. The CDR3 is CASFGDRDWDVHEQYF. The CDR3 region has the DNA TGTGCCAGTTTTGGGGACCGGGACTGGGATGTCCACGAGCAGTACTTC.

This chain links TRBV30 with TRBJ1-2; perhaps TRBD1 as D (6 bases). From germline, CDR1 is GTSNPN and CDR2 SVGIG (reference sequence). The length of the CDR3 is 13 residues. V was cut by 8 bases and J by 4 bases, with 17 bases left in between. CDR3 nucleotides: TGTGCCCTCGAACAGGGCCGGACCTATGGCTACACCTTC. This codes for CALEQGRTYGYTF.

The chain links TRBV28 to TRBJ2-3; 8 bases line up with TRBD2. Germline CDR1 MDHEN, CDR2 SYDVKM. After removal of 5 bases from V and 0 bases from J, the junction contained 7 bases not matched to a gene. The CDR3 extends over 16 amino acids. Here the CDR3 DNA reads TGTGCCAGCAGTCCATTAGCGGGGCCTAGCACAGATACGCAGTATTTT. Amino acid sequence: CASSPLAGPSTDTQYF. The full variable domain, its missing parts supplied by reference TRBV28 and TRBJ2-3, is DVKVTQSSRYLVKRTGEKVFLECVQDMDHENMFWYRQDPGLGLRLIYFSYDVKMKEKGDIPEGYSVSREKKERFSLILESASTNQTSMYLCASSPLAGPSTDTQYFGPGTRLTVL.

The chain couples TRBV5-1 to TRBJ1-1; 10 bases align to TRBD1. The junction had 9 bases not matched to a gene; V was cut back by 0 bases and J by 1 base. The CDR3 is 18 residues long. The germline CDR1 and CDR2 sequences are SGHRS and YFSETQ. The CDR3 nucleotides read TGCGCCAGCAGCTTGGTTCCGACAGGGGGCATTGGGAACACTGAAGCTTTCTTT. This translates into CASSLVPTGGIGNTEAFF.

The V gene is TRBV6-5, the J gene TRBJ1-4; no clear D. V was clipped by 0 bases and J by 7 bases, with 9 bases between them. This CDR3 has 14 amino acids. Germline CDR1 reads MNHEY; CDR2 reads SVGAGI. CDR3 sequence (DNA): TGTGCCAGCAGTTACTCGTTCGGAGGTGAAAAACTGTTTTTT. It translates to CASSYSFGGEKLFF.

The CDR3 region has the DNA TGTGCCAGCAGTTACTCGGGACAGGGATACAATGAGCAGTTCTTC. This translates into CASSYSGQGYNEQFF. The rearrangement joins TRBV6-5 to TRBJ2-1; 9 bases fit TRBD1. The CDR3 is 15 residues long. Germline assignment: CDR1 MNHEY and CDR2 SVGAGI. V was clipped by 0 bases and J by 4 bases; unmatched bases: 1.

V is TRBV7-6 and J is TRBJ2-1; possibly TRBD1 for D (5 bases). This CDR3 contains 13 residues. Germline-derived CDR1 and CDR2 are SGHVS and FNYEAQ. V lost 3 bases and J 9 bases, leaving 12 bases between the germline ends. The CDR3 region has the DNA TGTGCCAGCAGCTTTAACAGAGACAGTGAGCAGTTCTTC. This encodes CASSFNRDSEQFF. Full variable domain (remainder filled in from reference TRBV7-6 and TRBJ2-1): GAGVSQSPRYKVTKRGQDVALRCDPISGHVSLYWYRQALGQGPEFLTYFNYEAQQDKSGLPNDRFSAERPEGSISTLTIQRTEQRDSAMYRCASSFNRDSEQFFGPGTRLTVL.

V usage is TRBV11-2 and J usage is TRBJ2-7; a possible D gene is TRBD1 (5 bases). The ends were cut back, 2 bases at V and 3 bases at J, with 14 bases in the middle. The CDR3 has 15 residues. Per germline, CDR1 SGHAT and CDR2 FQNNGV. CDR3: CASSLYRQGNYEQYF. The CDR3 DNA reads as TGTGCCAGCAGCTTATATAGGCAGGGAAACTACGAGCAGTACTTC.

V is TRBV29-1 and J is TRBJ2-4; TRBD2 agrees at 7 bases. Germline trimming cut 4 bases from V and 0 bases from J; bases unmatched to any gene: 0. CDR1 is SQVTM, CDR2 ANQGSEA, per germline. This CDR3 is built from 13 residues. CDR3 nucleotides: TGCAGCGTTGCGGGGGGAGCCAAAAACATTCAGTACTTC. It encodes CSVAGGAKNIQYF. Drawing the rest from reference TRBV29-1 and TRBJ2-4, the complete variable domain is SAVISQKPSRDICQRGTSLTIQCQVDSQVTMMFWYRQQPGQSLTLIATANQGSEATYESGFVIDKFPISRPNLTFSTLTVSNMSPEDSSIYLCSVAGGAKNIQYFGAGTRLSVL.

The chain couples TRBV10-3 to TRBJ1-1, with D perhaps matching TRBD1 (6 bases). The V end lost 2 bases, the J end lost 6 bases, and 13 bases lay between the germline ends. Germline CDR1 ENHRY, CDR2 SYGVKD. The CDR3 has 14 residues. The CDR3: CAISEAPAGAEAFF. The CDR3 DNA reads as TGTGCCATCAGTGAGGCGCCGGCAGGGGCTGAAGCTTTCTTT.

This chain connects TRBV18 to TRBJ2-1; D not resolved. The CDR3 is 17 amino acids. Trimming shortened V by 0 bases and J by 0 bases, and 12 bases separated the two germline ends. Germline loops: CDR1 KGHSH, CDR2 LQKENI. CDR3 protein: CASSPPSATSSYNEQFF. The CDR3 nucleotides are TGTGCCAGCTCACCACCGTCCGCTACGAGCTCCTACAATGAGCAGTTCTTC.

V gene TRBV11-2 combines with J gene TRBJ2-2; TRBD2 matches 7 bases. Germline values: CDR1 SGHAT, CDR2 FQNNGV. V lost 5 bases to trimming and J lost 4 bases; unmatched junction nucleotides: 7. There are 15 residues in the CDR3. CDR3 region: CASSRLAGGTGELFF. The CDR3 coding sequence is TGTGCCAGCAGCCGACTAGCCGGGGGCACCGGGGAGCTGTTTTTT.

A word on this clone: At one of its ends the junction is not consistent with the germline gene, which may arise from a read error. The V call is TRBV27, the J call TRBJ1-1; D is possibly TRBD1 (5 bases). The germline V gene encodes CDR1 MNHEY and CDR2 SMNVEV (reference sequence). The CDR3 covers 15 residues. DNA for the CDR3: TGTGCCAGCAGTTTAACGAACTCAGGGAACGCTGAAGCTTTCTTT. Translation gives CASSLTNSGNAEAFF.

The chain couples TRBV18 to TRBJ2-1; 8 bases align to TRBD2. This CDR3 is 16 amino acids long. J lost 5 bases, V lost 5 bases, and 11 bases had no gene match. The germline CDR1 and CDR2 sequences are KGHSH and LQKENI. In DNA, the CDR3 is TGTGCCAGCTCAGCTTTCCCTAGCGGGTCAAACAATGAGCAGTTCTTC. Its translation: CASSAFPSGSNNEQFF.

The chain links TRBV5-8 to TRBJ2-5; 10 bases line up with TRBD1. The ends lost 2 bases at V and 5 bases at J; junction bases unmatched: 6. The CDR3 has 15 residues. The germline V gene encodes CDR1 SGHTS and CDR2 YDEGEE. The CDR3 sequence: CASSFDGQGGETQYF. The CDR3 DNA reads as TGTGCCAGCAGCTTCGATGGACAGGGGGGGGAGACCCAGTACTTC.

The V call is TRBV6-5, the J call TRBJ2-5, with 8 positions matching TRBD1. Germline assignment: CDR1 MNHEY and CDR2 SVGAGI. CDR3 length: 16 residues. V trimming: 3 bases; J trimming: 2 bases; junction bases outside the gene matches: 8. The CDR3 loop reads CASSYRTTGAQETQYF. As DNA, the CDR3 is TGTGCCAGCAGTTATCGGACGACAGGGGCTCAAGAGACCCAGTACTTC.

The chain joins TRBV19 to TRBJ1-1; D may be TRBD1 (5 bases). Trimming pared 5 bases from V and 5 bases from J, leaving 12 bases between. The CDR3 covers 13 residues. The germline gives CDR1 LNHDA, CDR2 SQIVND (reference sequence). CDR3 loop: CASSDGGGTEAFF. Here the CDR3 DNA reads TGTGCCAGTAGTGACGGGGGAGGGACTGAAGCTTTCTTT. The full variable domain, with the rest looked up from reference TRBV19 and TRBJ1-1, is DGGITQSPKYLFRKEGQNVTLSCEQNLNHDAMYWYRQDPGQGLRLIYYSQIVNDFQKGDIAEGYSVSREKKESFPLTVTSAQKNPTAFYLCASSDGGGTEAFFGQGTRLTVV.

The DNA for the CDR3 is TGTGCCAGCAGTCCCCGGCGTGGGCCGAGCACAGATACGCAGTATTTT. This codes for CASSPRRGPSTDTQYF. The J gene is TRBJ2-3, the V gene TRBV28; D gene unclear. There are 16 residues in the CDR3. V was pared by 5 bases and J by 0 bases, with 15 bases between. Germline-derived CDR1 and CDR2 are MDHEN and SYDVKM.

Written as DNA, the CDR3 is TGCGCCAGCAGTGAAGGAAGCGGGAAGAATGAGCAGTTCTTC. Protein sequence: CASSEGSGKNEQFF. The rearrangement joins TRBV10-1 to TRBJ2-1; 7 bases are a match to TRBD2. CDR3 length: 14 residues. V trimming: 3 bases; J trimming: 7 bases; junction bases outside the gene matches: 6. Per the germline V gene, CDR1 is WNHNN and CDR2 is SYGVQD (reference sequence).

Note on this clone: At one end, the junction sequence differs from germline, possibly due to a read error. In DNA form, the CDR3 reads TGCGCCAGCAGCTTTGCGGGGCCCTTAGTATTT. Protein product: CASSFAGPLVF. The rearrangement joins TRBV5-1 to TRBJ1-1; maybe TRBD1 (5 bases). The CDR3 is 11 amino acids. From germline, CDR1 is SGHRS and CDR2 YFSETQ.

The chain combines TRBV6-5 with TRBJ2-7; the D gene is possibly TRBD1 (6 bases). Trimming removed 0 bases from V and 6 bases from J, with 12 bases in between. CDR1 is MNHEY, CDR2 SVGAGI, per germline. CDR3 length equals 14 residues. CDR3 nucleotide sequence: TGTGCCAGCAGTTACTCGATTTTGGGGGCCGAGCAGTACTTC. Amino acid sequence: CASSYSILGAEQYF.

The chain has TRBV7-6 and TRBJ2-5; a weak D match, TRBD2 (6 bases). The CDR3 has 15 residues. V lost 5 bases to trimming and J lost 8 bases, with 21 bases between them. Germline V gene data show CDR1 as SGHVS and CDR2 as FNYEAQ. The CDR3 nucleotides read TGTGCCAGCAGCCCAAAGGGCGGAGGCGGGGCCACCCAGTACTTC. Translation gives CASSPKGGGGATQYF.

V and J are TRBV4-3 and TRBJ2-5, with D perhaps matching TRBD1 (5 bases). TRBJ2-7 explains the end of the DNA better; the J call may be wrong. Germline V lookup: CDR1 LGHNA, CDR2 YSLEER. This CDR3 has 14 amino acids. The DNA of the CDR3 is TGCGCCAGCAGCCAAGCCCGACAGCTCTACGAGCAGTACTTC. Its protein is CASSQARQLYEQYF.

The V and J genes are TRBV18 and TRBJ2-7; TRBD2 matches 7 bases. The CDR3 totals 14 residues. After removal of 2 bases from V and 2 bases from J, the junction contained 3 bases not matched to a gene. Germline V CDR1 and CDR2: KGHSH, LQKENI. Here the CDR3 reads CASSPGAGAYEQYF. In nucleotides, the CDR3 is TGTGCCAGCTCACCAGGCGCGGGAGCCTACGAGCAGTACTTC.

Points on this clone: A read error may account for a junction end that differs from germline. The chain recombines TRBV6-5 with TRBJ2-7, with 7 bases fitting TRBD1. From germline, CDR1 is MNHEY and CDR2 SVGAGI. There are 13 residues in the CDR3. The CDR3 DNA is TGTGCCAGCAGTTACCAGACAGGGTACGGGCAGTACTTC. It yields the protein CASSYQTGYGQYF.

The chain couples TRBV6-1 to TRBJ2-6; possibly TRBD1 for D (5 bases). Germline loops: CDR1 MNHNS, CDR2 SASEGT. The V end lost 4 bases, the J end lost 0 bases, and 7 bases lay between the germline ends. The CDR3 length is 15 residues. This CDR3 is CASSVDSSGANVLTF. Written as DNA, the CDR3 is TGTGCCAGCAGTGTTGACAGCTCTGGGGCCAACGTCCTGACTTTC.

This sequence joins TRBV7-9 and TRBJ2-1; 7 nucleotides agree with TRBD1. Germline V gene sequence: CDR1 SEHNR, CDR2 FQNEAQ (reference sequence). V was clipped by 5 bases and J by 5 bases; unmatched bases: 6. The CDR3 covers 14 residues. This CDR3 is CASSTRDSDNEQFF. CDR3 sequence (DNA): TGTGCCAGCAGCACCCGGGACAGTGACAATGAGCAGTTCTTC. The whole variable domain, remainder taken from reference TRBV7-9 and TRBJ2-1, is DTGVSQNPRHKITKRGQNVTFRCDPISEHNRLYWYRQTLGQGPEFLTYFQNEAQLEKSRLLSDRFSAERPKGSFSTLEIQRTEQGDSAMYLCASSTRDSDNEQFFGPGTRLTVL.

The V and J genes are TRBV6-6 and TRBJ2-7, with TRBD1 identical over 9 bases. Germline CDR1 and CDR2: MNHNY and SVGAGI (reference sequence). This CDR3 is built from 14 residues. After removal of 5 bases from V and 6 bases from J, the junction contained 8 bases not matched to a gene. Here the CDR3 DNA reads TGTGCCAGCAGTATACAGGGGGCGCTGGTCGAGCAGTACTTC. This codes for CASSIQGALVEQYF.

This chain links TRBV5-6 with TRBJ1-2; maybe TRBD1 (6 bases). Germline V lookup: CDR1 SGHDT, CDR2 YYEEEE. Trimming removed 6 bases at V and 2 bases at J, with 17 bases between. The CDR3 extends over 15 amino acids. The CDR3 spells CASTPTGFSNYGYTF. The CDR3 DNA reads TGTGCCAGCACCCCCACAGGGTTTTCCAACTATGGCTACACCTTC.

The chain is built from TRBV29-1 and TRBJ1-5, with TRBD1 identical over 9 bases. V was pared by 4 bases and J by 7 bases, with 5 bases of the junction left unmatched. Germline assignment: CDR1 SQVTM and CDR2 ANQGSEA. This CDR3 comprises 13 residues. CDR3 sequence reads: CSVGTGENQPQHF. CDR3 DNA: TGCAGCGTTGGGACAGGGGAAAACCAGCCCCAGCATTTT.